Included here is one TCR beta chain sequence, with context. The antigen is undetermined. The germline V gene encodes CDR1 SQVTM and CDR2 ANQGSEA. The CDR3 loop spans 15 amino acids. Germline trimming cut 7 bases from V and 4 bases from J; bases unmatched to any gene: 7. This specimen belongs to a study of shared clonotypes between healthy human individuals. The study's findings and limits: Rarefaction gave evidence that sorted-subset sequencing remained incomplete despite large depth.

The table came from immunoSEQ multiplex PCR; TCRdb's copy has only in-frame clones and leaves some out. The table records some 1,100,000 clones, around 78% of them present only once. Sequencing was performed on memory CD4+ T cells from PBMCs. The subset was: CD45RA-negative fraction. This rearrangement joins TRBV29-1 to TRBJ2-3; 14 bases match TRBD2. This sequence originates from a young man in good health. Some clones in this sample may be carry-over from other donors' samples. CDR3 in DNA: TGCAGCGCTTCCGGGACTAGCGGGAGCCCAGATACGCAGTATTTT. This translates into CSASGTSGSPDTQYF.